A selection of T cell receptor beta chains follows, all from one sample in a study of human T cells and chemical hapten exposure. MiXCR was run by TCRdb on the RACE reads, yielding one entry per CDR3 protein. The data show around 110,000 distinct CDR3 sequences, approximately 10% seen once. The input for sequencing was whole blood, taken in connection with sensitization to the hapten diphenylcyclopropenone (DPC). The receptors were sampled from a woman between 50 and 59 years old with alopecia areata. Some clones in this sample may be carry-over from other donors' samples. Both conserved end residues are part of each CDR3. Fields, in order: D gene, V gene, J gene, clone size, CDR3 DNA, CDR3 protein. D genes are given only for firm matches. Part of the rows lack a size; the others show once, few, many or a class for expanded clones.

>-|TRBV3-1|TRBJ1-1|-
TGTGCCAGCAGCCAAGATCGGAGGGGGTATGCTTTCTTT
CASSQDRRGYAFF
>TRBD1|TRBV30|TRBJ2-5|few
TGTGCCTGGAGTATTCAGGGGGCCGGAGAGACCCAGTACTTC
CAWSIQGAGETQYF
>-|TRBV7-2|TRBJ2-3|-
TGTGCCAGCAGCCCCCAAGAGGGATACACAGATACGCAGTATTTT
CASSPQEGYTDTQYF
>TRBD1|TRBV7-9|TRBJ1-5|many
TGTGCCAGCAGCTCGGCCGGACAGGGCGGCAATCAGCCCCAGCATTTT
CASSSAGQGGNQPQHF
>-|TRBV7-2|TRBJ2-5|-
TGTGCCAGCAGCCCGATTTCTAGAGAAGAGACCCAGTACTTC
CASSPISREETQYF
>-|TRBV4-1|TRBJ2-5|-
TGCGCCAGCAGCCAAGATAGTGTGAGGAGCAGGCCAGGAGAGACCCAGTACTTC
CASSQDSVRSRPGETQYF
>-|TRBV7-9|TRBJ1-2|-
TGTGCCAGCAGCCCAGGACGGGGGCAGGTTAGCTACACCTTC
CASSPGRGQVSYTF
>-|TRBV9|TRBJ2-3|few
TGTGCCAGCAGAAGGGGGACCAGCACAGATACGCAGTATTTT
CASRRGTSTDTQYF
>-|TRBV5-1|TRBJ1-5|few
TGCGCCAGCGGGCCCCCTTTACAACGGTGGAACAATCAGCCCCAGCATTTT
CASGPPLQRWNNQPQHF
>TRBD1|TRBV11-2|TRBJ1-6|-
TGTGCCAGCAGCCAGGACAGGGGGCAGATCCTCCACTTT
CASSQDRGQILHF
>TRBD2|TRBV4-2|TRBJ2-3|few
TGTGCCAGCAGCCAAGAGTTACTAGCGGGGGCCACAGATACGCAGTATTTT
CASSQELLAGATDTQYF
>-|TRBV28|TRBJ1-5|few
TGTGCCAGCAGCCGAGACCAAACAGTTAATCAGCCCCAGCATTTT
CASSRDQTVNQPQHF
>TRBD2|TRBV20-1|TRBJ2-7|-
TGCAGTGCTAGAGGCCGGGAGGGGTACGAGCAGTACTTC
CSARGREGYEQYF
>TRBD2|TRBV28|TRBJ2-3|many
TGTGCCAGCAGTTTCGCGGGAGGGACAGATACGCAGTATTTT
CASSFAGGTDTQYF
>-|TRBV3-1|TRBJ2-5|few
TGTGCCAGCAGCCAAGAAGTTTTAGGGGACTCCCTCCAAGAGACCCAGTACTTC
CASSQEVLGDSLQETQYF
>-|TRBV18|TRBJ1-5|few
TGTGCCAGCTCACCACTCGGGGAGGGAGATCAGCCCCAGCATTTT
CASSPLGEGDQPQHF
>-|TRBV7-2|TRBJ2-1|many
TGTGCCAGCAGCGTCGGTACCTACAATGAGCAGTTCTTC
CASSVGTYNEQFF
>-|TRBV29-1|TRBJ1-1|many
TGCAGCGTTGAAGATCGGGACATATCTGAGGGGACTGAAGCTTTCTTT
CSVEDRDISEGTEAFF
>-|TRBV9|TRBJ1-5|-
TGTGCCAGCAGCCCCCGAGGTTCGGATCAGCCCCAGCATTTT
CASSPRGSDQPQHF
>TRBD2|TRBV6-6|TRBJ2-2|-
TGTGCCAGCCTTTCGAGCGGGAGGGCCGCGAACACCGGGGAGCTGTTTTTT
CASLSSGRAANTGELFF
>-|TRBV29-1|TRBJ2-1|many
TGCAGCGTTGAAGGAACTACTGAGCAGTTCTTC
CSVEGTTEQFF
>TRBD1|TRBV5-1|TRBJ1-1|many
TGCGCCAGCAGCTGGGAGGGACAGGGTGAAGCTTTCTTT
CASSWEGQGEAFF
>-|TRBV25-1|TRBJ2-3|few
TGTGCCACTTTCACAGATACGCAGTATTTT
CATFTDTQYF
>-|TRBV3-1|TRBJ2-3|few
TGTGCCAGCAGCCAAGATAACCGATTAGATACGCAGTATTTT
CASSQDNRLDTQYF
>-|TRBV7-3|TRBJ2-1|-
TGTGCCAGCAGCTTAGTGGCGCAGACCTACAATGAGCAGTTCTTC
CASSLVAQTYNEQFF
>TRBD1|TRBV2|TRBJ1-4|-
TGTGCCAGCAGTGAACTCAGGGGGAGGAGTGAAAAACTGTTTTTT
CASSELRGRSEKLFF
>-|TRBV5-4|TRBJ2-3|many
TGTGCCAGCAGCCAAAGCGGAGATACGCAGTATTTT
CASSQSGDTQYF
>-|TRBV7-9|TRBJ2-1|few
TGTGCCAGCACCACTTTCCCCCCGGAGAGCTCCTACAATGAGCAGTTCTTC
CASTTFPPESSYNEQFF
>TRBD1|TRBV2|TRBJ2-2|many
TGTGCCAGCAGTGCCCCGGTTCTACAGGGGGCAATCGGGGAGCTGTTTTTT
CASSAPVLQGAIGELFF
>TRBD1|TRBV6-5|TRBJ2-7|few
TGTGCCAGCAGTTTAGGACAGGGGACTACGAGGGAGCAGTACTTC
CASSLGQGTTREQYF
>TRBD1|TRBV20-1|TRBJ1-5|few
TGCAGTGCTAGAAAGTTTGGACAGGGTGGCCATCAGCCCCAGCATTTT
CSARKFGQGGHQPQHF
>TRBD1|TRBV20-1|TRBJ1-5|few
TGCAGTGCGTCGACAGGGGGAAATAGCAATCAGCCCCAGCATTTT
CSASTGGNSNQPQHF
>-|TRBV2|TRBJ1-1|-
TGTGCCAGCAATGAACACACGAACACTGAAGCTTTCTTT
CASNEHTNTEAFF
>-|TRBV6-1|TRBJ2-4|-
TGTGCCAGCAGGGTCCGGGACCTAAACATTCAGTACTTC
CASRVRDLNIQYF
>-|TRBV28|TRBJ2-4|many
TGTGCCAGCACCTCTCTCCCAGCCAAAAACATTCAGTACTTC
CASTSLPAKNIQYF
>-|TRBV7-2|TRBJ2-1|few
TGTGCCAGCAGTCCCTCTAGAGACAATGAGCAGTTCTTC
CASSPSRDNEQFF
>TRBD1|TRBV10-2|TRBJ1-1|-
TGCGCCAGCAGTGGGGGACAGGGGGTAAGGAGCACTGAAGCTTTCTTT
CASSGGQGVRSTEAFF
>TRBD2|TRBV6-5|TRBJ2-3|many
TGTGCCAGCAGCCCCGGACTAGCGGGGAGCACAGATACGCAGTATTTT
CASSPGLAGSTDTQYF
>-|TRBV5-6|TRBJ2-2|few
TGTGCCAGCAGCTACCCCCGGCCACCCGTGAAGACCGGGGAGCTGTTTTTT
CASSYPRPPVKTGELFF
>TRBD1|TRBV12-3/TRBV12-4|TRBJ1-6|-
TGTGCCAGCAGCCCCGACAGGGGAAATTCACCCCTCCACTTT
CASSPDRGNSPLHF
>-|TRBV7-2|TRBJ2-1|-
TGTGCCAGCAGCTTAATAAGCAATGAGCAGTTCTTC
CASSLISNEQFF
>-|TRBV10-3|TRBJ1-2|few
TGTGCCATCAGCCGGGAGGACTATGGCTACACCTTC
CAISREDYGYTF
>-|TRBV29-1|TRBJ1-1|-
TGCAGCGTTGGGACACAAAGTGAAGCTTTCTTT
CSVGTQSEAFF
>-|TRBV6-1|TRBJ1-2|few
TGTGCCAGCAGTGAAGCCCGACGGAACTATGGCTACACCTTC
CASSEARRNYGYTF
>-|TRBV7-3|TRBJ2-5|many
TGTGCCAGCAGCTTATCCTACCAAGAGACCCAGTACTTC
CASSLSYQETQYF
>-|TRBV6-5|TRBJ2-1|few
TGTGCCAGCAGCCAGAACAACGAGCAGTTCTTC
CASSQNNEQFF
>-|TRBV3-1|TRBJ1-6|-
TGTGCCAGCAGCCAAGCGGACAGTTCACCCCTCCACTTT
CASSQADSSPLHF
>-|TRBV28|TRBJ2-5|many
TGTGCCAGCAGCCCAATACAGGACAGAGAAGAGACCCAGTACTTC
CASSPIQDREETQYF
>-|TRBV12-3/TRBV12-4|TRBJ1-1|few
TGTGCCAGCACCCTCTCGATGAACACTGAAGCTTTCTTT
CASTLSMNTEAFF
>-|TRBV12-3/TRBV12-4|TRBJ2-7|-
TGTGCCAGCGGGGGCCTCGGGAGTAAGTACGAGCAGTACTTC
CASGGLGSKYEQYF
>-|TRBV23-1|TRBJ2-1|few
TGCGCCAGCTGCCGGAGCAGCTCCTACAATGAGCAGTTCTTC
CASCRSSSYNEQFF
>-|TRBV7-2|TRBJ2-5|few
TGTGCCAGCAGCTTAGCTGGACAGTATACGGAGACCCAGTACTTC
CASSLAGQYTETQYF
>-|TRBV5-1|TRBJ1-6|few
TGCGCCAGCAGCTTGGACGGGGGCGAATCACCCCTCCACTTT
CASSLDGGESPLHF
>-|TRBV12-3/TRBV12-4|TRBJ2-3|medium-sized
TGTGCCAGCAGCTTCACAGATACGCAGTATTTT
CASSFTDTQYF
>TRBD1|TRBV12-3/TRBV12-4|TRBJ1-1|many
TGTGCCAGCAGTTTAGCGCTGAGACAGGGAGCCACTGAAGCTTTCTTT
CASSLALRQGATEAFF